This TCR beta chain was captured by sequencing in a study of blood T cell repertoires in COVID-19. Study summary: Samples of COVID-19 (acute and convalescent) were obtained from the United States, Italy and Spain.

Assay used: immunoSEQ multiplex PCR; TCRdb lists only in-frame clones, some missing. The sample has about 300,000 clones, about 88% seen once. The germline CDR1 and CDR2 sequences are LNHDA and SQIVND (reference sequence). The CDR3 consists of 15 residues. The ends lost 4 bases at V and 3 bases at J; junction bases unmatched: 5. The chain is built from TRBV19 and TRBJ2-7; 11 nucleotides align to TRBD1. The clonotype was recovered from a human donor with COVID-19, enrolled during active disease. The donor label of this sample is uncertain. The specimen was peripheral blood. CDR3 loop: CASSTWDRGNYEQYF. The CDR3 region has the DNA TGTGCCAGTAGTACCTGGGACAGGGGGAACTACGAGCAGTACTTC.